This TCR beta chain was sequenced in a study of blood T cell repertoires in COVID-19. As for the study in general: Samples came from the United States, Italy and Spain, spanning acute and convalescent COVID-19.

Only in-frame clones appear in the TCRdb table, and some are missing; sequencing was by immunoSEQ multiplex PCR. Here the sample spans approximately 65,000 clones, roughly 89% being singletons. Germline CDR1 LNHDA, CDR2 SQIVND (reference sequence). This CDR3 contains 13 residues. Trimming removed 0 bases at V and 11 bases at J, with 11 bases between. The source of this sequence is a woman aged 50 to 65 with active COVID-19. The chain carries TRBV19 and TRBJ2-1; D remains ambiguous. What was sequenced was peripheral blood. The DNA for the CDR3 is TGTGCCAGTAGTATAGATATAGAGGAGAAGCAGTTCTTC. This encodes CASSIDIEEKQFF.